The 4 T cell receptor beta chains reported below all come from one sample, sequenced in a study of blood T cell repertoires in COVID-19. Repertoires were generated with immunoSEQ multiplex PCR, while TCRdb's copy carries only in-frame clones and drops some. This sample has about 39,000 clones, with just over 85% found just once. Source material: peripheral blood. Receptors originate from a man between 65 and 85 years old with acute or convalescent COVID-19.

The chain joins TRBV7-3 to TRBJ1-1, with 9 bases identical to TRBD1. Looked up from germline, CDR1 is SGHTA and CDR2 is FQGTGA. V trimming: 4 bases; J trimming: 2 bases; junction bases outside the gene matches: 2. The CDR3 has 14 residues. CDR3 region: CASSSQGANTEAFF. CDR3 bases: TGTGCCAGCAGCTCACAGGGGGCTAACACTGAAGCTTTCTTT.

The chain has TRBV28 and TRBJ2-6; possibly TRBD1 for D (5 bases). Germline V gene data show CDR1 as MDHEN and CDR2 as SYDVKM. The CDR3 sequence is 15 residues long. Deletions cut 6 bases from V and 3 bases from J, with 12 bases between. The CDR3 DNA reads as TGTGCCAGCAGCGTAGGGGTGGTTGGGGCCAACGTCCTGACTTTC. Encoded protein: CASSVGVVGANVLTF.

The CDR3 loop is CASSLNRARHSPLHF. In DNA, the CDR3 is TGTGCCAGCAGCTTGAACAGGGCAAGGCATTCACCCCTCCACTTT. V is TRBV5-6 and J is TRBJ1-6, with D maybe TRBD1 (6 bases). V lost 1 base and J lost 8, with 13 bases in between. Germline CDR1 SGHDT, CDR2 YYEEEE. The CDR3 loop spans 15 amino acids.

This clone was detected ten times or more. The V and J genes are TRBV29-1 and TRBJ1-2; D gene ambiguous. The germline CDR1 and CDR2 sequences are SQVTM and ANQGSEA. The V and J ends lost 7 bases and 6 bases respectively, with 18 bases between them. The CDR3 runs 13 residues. Here the CDR3 reads CSALEAVGNGYTF. CDR3 nucleotide sequence: TGCAGCGCCCTTGAGGCCGTCGGGAATGGCTACACCTTC.